This is a list of T cell receptor beta chains from one sample in a study of blood T cell repertoires in COVID-19. Libraries were prepared by immunoSEQ multiplex PCR; TCRdb keeps only in-frame clonotypes and omits some of them. The data show some 670,000 clones, 85% to 90% seen once. Sequencing was carried out using peripheral blood. All receptors come from a woman aged 18 to 35 with acute or convalescent COVID-19. Each CDR3 is given with its conserved first and last residue. The order of the fields is J gene, D gene, V gene, clone size, CDR3 protein, CDR3 DNA. D genes are given only for firm matches. Expanded clones are given a class, and other clones once, few, many or no size at all.

TRBJ2-3 NA TRBV11-3 NA CASSPAGALGTDTQYF TGTGCCAGCAGCCCGGCGGGGGCCCTAGGGACAGATACGCAGTATTTT
TRBJ1-5 NA TRBV9 once CASSVGPTFNQPQHF TGTGCCAGCAGCGTAGGACCGACTTTCAATCAGCCCCAGCATTTT
TRBJ2-3 NA TRBV19 NA CASSIARGASTDTQYF TGTGCCAGTAGTATCGCCCGGGGGGCTAGCACAGATACGCAGTATTTT
TRBJ1-2 TRBD1 TRBV2 NA CASSPRDRGLF TGTGCCAGCAGCCCCCGGGACAGAGGTCTCTTC
TRBJ1-2 TRBD1 TRBV5-6 NA CASSLVTGQNYGYTF TGTGCCAGCAGCTTGGTGACAGGGCAGAACTATGGCTACACCTTC
TRBJ1-1 TRBD1 TRBV19 NA CATISDRAETEAFF TGTGCCACCATCAGCGACAGGGCCGAAACTGAAGCTTTCTTT
TRBJ2-1 NA TRBV10-3 NA CAISERGGHEQFF TGTGCCATCAGTGAGAGGGGGGGCCATGAGCAGTTCTTC
TRBJ1-5 NA TRBV1 NA CTSSPPAPTGSNQPQHF TGCACCAGCAGCCCGCCAGCCCCGACAGGGAGCAATCAGCCCCAGCATTTT
TRBJ1-4 NA TRBV6-5 NA CASSLQVTNEKLFF TGTGCCAGCAGCCTACAGGTGACTAATGAAAAACTGTTTTTT
TRBJ2-4 TRBD2 TRBV6-1 NA CASSEHRTSGRGLAKNIQYF TGTGCCAGCAGTGAGCATAGGACTAGCGGGAGAGGCCTAGCCAAAAACATTCAGTACTTC
TRBJ1-6 NA TRBV7-2 NA CASSLVLASSPLHF TGTGCCAGCAGCTTAGTACTCGCAAGTTCACCCCTCCACTTT
TRBJ1-5 TRBD1 TRBV29-1 NA CSVSTGERQPQHF TGCAGCGTCTCGACAGGGGAGAGGCAGCCCCAGCATTTT
TRBJ2-7 TRBD1 TRBV9 once CASSARGQENYEQYF TGTGCCAGCAGCGCCCGGGGACAGGAGAACTACGAGCAGTACTTC
TRBJ1-1 TRBD1 TRBV29-1 NA CSVGQTGMNTEAFF TGCAGCGTAGGGCAGACAGGGATGAACACTGAAGCTTTCTTT
TRBJ2-5 TRBD1 TRBV5-8 once CASSLGQGAAETQYF TGTGCCAGCAGCTTGGGACAGGGGGCTGCAGAGACCCAGTACTTC
TRBJ2-4 TRBD2 TRBV6-2/TRBV6-3 NA CASSPSGTNIQYF TGTGCCAGCAGTCCGAGCGGGACAAACATTCAGTACTTC
TRBJ2-3 NA TRBV15 NA CATSTGFSTDTQYF TGTGCCACCAGTACGGGTTTCAGCACAGATACGCAGTATTTT
TRBJ1-2 TRBD1 TRBV7-2 once CASSYQGAQRGYTF TGTGCCAGCAGCTATCAGGGGGCGCAGCGTGGCTACACCTTC
TRBJ2-7 NA TRBV25-1 NA CASSDQSGYEQYF TGTGCCAGCAGTGACCAGAGCGGTTACGAGCAGTACTTC
TRBJ1-1 NA TRBV14 NA CASSPRESTGKHEAFF TGTGCCAGCAGCCCGCGCGAATCTACCGGGAAACATGAAGCTTTCTTT
TRBJ2-7 TRBD1 TRBV28 NA CASSLRPGTGSYEQYF TGTGCCAGCAGTTTACGGCCGGGGACAGGTTCTTACGAGCAGTACTTC
TRBJ1-3 NA TRBV7-9 NA CASSLVRVTGNTIYF TGTGCCAGCAGCTTAGTCAGGGTGACTGGAAACACCATATATTTT
TRBJ2-3 NA TRBV7-9 NA CASSLRGEGADTQYF TGTGCCAGCAGCTTGCGGGGAGAGGGAGCAGATACGCAGTATTTT
TRBJ1-4 TRBD1 TRBV30 NA CAWRGPGQGAEKLFF TGTGCCTGGAGGGGTCCGGGACAGGGAGCTGAAAAACTGTTTTTT
TRBJ2-5 TRBD2 TRBV5-1 NA CASSLGTNRETQYF TGCGCCAGCAGCCTCGGGACTAATCGAGAGACCCAGTACTTC
TRBJ1-6 TRBD1 TRBV5-5 NA CASSSPDRLGNSPLHF TGTGCCAGCAGCTCCCCGGACAGGCTGGGAAATTCACCCCTCCACTTT